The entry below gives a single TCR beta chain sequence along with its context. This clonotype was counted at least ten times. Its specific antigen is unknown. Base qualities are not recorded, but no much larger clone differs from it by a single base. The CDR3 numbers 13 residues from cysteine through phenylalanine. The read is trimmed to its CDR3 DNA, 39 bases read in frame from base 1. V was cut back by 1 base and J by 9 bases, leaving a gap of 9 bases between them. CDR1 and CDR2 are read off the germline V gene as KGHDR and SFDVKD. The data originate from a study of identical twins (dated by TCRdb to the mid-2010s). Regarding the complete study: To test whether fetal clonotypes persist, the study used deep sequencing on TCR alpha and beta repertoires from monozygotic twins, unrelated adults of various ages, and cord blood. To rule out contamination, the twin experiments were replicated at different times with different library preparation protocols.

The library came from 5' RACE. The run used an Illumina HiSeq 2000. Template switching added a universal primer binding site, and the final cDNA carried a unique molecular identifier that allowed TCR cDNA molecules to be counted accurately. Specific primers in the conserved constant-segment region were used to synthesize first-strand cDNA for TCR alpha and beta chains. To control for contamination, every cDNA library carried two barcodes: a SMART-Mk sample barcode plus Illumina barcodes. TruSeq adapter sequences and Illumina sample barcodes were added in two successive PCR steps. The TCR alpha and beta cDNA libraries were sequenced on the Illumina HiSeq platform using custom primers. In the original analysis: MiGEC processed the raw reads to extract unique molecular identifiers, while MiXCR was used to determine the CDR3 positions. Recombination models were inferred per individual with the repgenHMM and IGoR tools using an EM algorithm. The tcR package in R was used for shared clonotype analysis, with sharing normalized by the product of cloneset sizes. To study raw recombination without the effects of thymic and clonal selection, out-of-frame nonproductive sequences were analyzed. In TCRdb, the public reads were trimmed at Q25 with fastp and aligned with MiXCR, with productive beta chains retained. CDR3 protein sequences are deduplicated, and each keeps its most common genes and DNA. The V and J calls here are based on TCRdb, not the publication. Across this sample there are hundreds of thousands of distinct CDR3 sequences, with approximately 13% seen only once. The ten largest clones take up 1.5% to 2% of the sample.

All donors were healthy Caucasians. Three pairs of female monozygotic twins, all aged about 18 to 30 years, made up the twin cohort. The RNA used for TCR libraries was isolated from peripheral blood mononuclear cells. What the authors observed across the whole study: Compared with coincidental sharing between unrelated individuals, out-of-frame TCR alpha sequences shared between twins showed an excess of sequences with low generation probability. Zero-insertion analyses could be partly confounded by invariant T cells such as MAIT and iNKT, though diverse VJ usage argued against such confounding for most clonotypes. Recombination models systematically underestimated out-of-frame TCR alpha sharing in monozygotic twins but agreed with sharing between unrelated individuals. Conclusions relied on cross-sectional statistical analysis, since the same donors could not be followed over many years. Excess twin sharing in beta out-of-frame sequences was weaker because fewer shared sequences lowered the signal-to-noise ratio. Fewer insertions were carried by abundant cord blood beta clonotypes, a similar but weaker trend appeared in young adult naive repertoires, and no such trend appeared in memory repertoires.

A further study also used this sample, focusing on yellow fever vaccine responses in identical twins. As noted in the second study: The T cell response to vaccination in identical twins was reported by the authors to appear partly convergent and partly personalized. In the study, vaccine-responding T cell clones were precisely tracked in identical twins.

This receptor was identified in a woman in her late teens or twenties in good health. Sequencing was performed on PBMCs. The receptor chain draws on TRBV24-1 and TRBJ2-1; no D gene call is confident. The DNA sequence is TGTGCCACCAGTGATTTCCCCTCCCCTGAGCAGTTCTTC. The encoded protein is CATSDFPSPEQFF.